This T cell receptor (beta chain) was sequenced in a study of blood T cell repertoires in COVID-19. Overall study: Material from acute and convalescent COVID-19 was sourced from the United States, Italy and Spain.

This clone was recorded once. Patients in Seattle were enrolled during active infection, then followed longitudinally. Germline CDR1 SEHNR, CDR2 FQNEAQ (reference sequence). After removal of 1 base from V and 4 bases from J, the junction contained 3 bases not matched to a gene. The length of the CDR3 is 14 residues. Original processing methods: Counts of nucleated cells, estimated from reference gene primer amplification, were obtained. Clones were read by immunoSEQ multiplex PCR, and TCRdb kept only the in-frame ones, dropping some. The DNA was the basis for D and trimming; V, J and clone size are from that table. The sample includes 390,000 or so clones, 70% to 90% seen only once; the top ten take 8.5% to 12%.

V usage is TRBV7-9 and J usage is TRBJ2-7, with 8 nucleotides matching TRBD1. The receptor's source is a woman younger than 45 with COVID-19, enrolled during active disease. The specimen sequenced was peripheral blood. Here the CDR3 DNA reads TGTGCCAGCAGCTTAGGACAGGGGTTGTACGAGCAGTACTTC. As protein: CASSLGQGLYEQYF.